Listed below are T cell receptor beta chains from one sample, sequenced in a study of human T cells and chemical hapten exposure. TCRdb called the 5' RACE reads again in MiXCR, with one record for every CDR3 protein. The repertoire consists of about 110,000 distinct CDR3 sequences, with approximately 20% occurring once and the leading ten covering approximately 2.6%. Receptors originate from a human donor in good health. CDR3s include the opening cysteine and the closing phenylalanine or tryptophan. A D gene is named only where the DNA matches it firmly. Clone size is not always given. Where it is, it says once, few, many or a class for expanded clones.

size: .; V: TRBV12-3/TRBV12-4; D: .; J: TRBJ2-7; CDR3: CASSTGTSQYF; DNA: TGTGCCAGCAGCACCGGGACTTCCCAGTACTTC
size: .; V: TRBV10-2; D: .; J: TRBJ1-3; CDR3: CASSRTTWDTIYF; DNA: TGCGCCAGCAGTCGGACTACGTGGGACACCATATATTTT
size: .; V: TRBV5-4; D: TRBD1; J: TRBJ1-6; CDR3: CASSSDWDRRNSPLHF; DNA: TGTGCCAGCAGCTCAGATTGGGACAGGCGAAATTCACCCCTCCACTTT
size: few; V: TRBV5-6; D: .; J: TRBJ2-5; CDR3: CASSLGSLDSQGF; DNA: TGTGCCAGCAGCTTGGGGAGTCTCGACAGTCAGGGTTTC
size: .; V: TRBV3-1; D: TRBD2; J: TRBJ2-1; CDR3: CASSQPGTSNEQFF; DNA: TGTGCCAGCAGCCAACCCGGGACTAGCAATGAGCAGTTCTTC
size: .; V: TRBV10-2; D: .; J: TRBJ2-7; CDR3: CASSTGGEQYF; DNA: TGCGCCAGCAGCACAGGCGGTGAGCAGTACTTC
size: few; V: TRBV7-2; D: .; J: TRBJ1-2; CDR3: CASSPSGNHYGYTF; DNA: TGTGCCAGCAGCCCAAGTGGCAACCACTATGGCTACACCTTC
size: .; V: TRBV20-1; D: TRBD1; J: TRBJ1-2; CDR3: CSAGGTAYYYGYTF; DNA: TGCAGTGCTGGCGGGACAGCTTACTATTATGGCTACACCTTC
size: .; V: TRBV5-4; D: TRBD2; J: TRBJ2-1; CDR3: CASSSGLGRGNNEQFF; DNA: TGTGCCAGCAGCTCCGGGCTAGGGAGGGGAAACAATGAGCAGTTCTTC
size: .; V: TRBV7-9; D: .; J: TRBJ2-6; CDR3: CASSPYASRGREANVLTF; DNA: TGTGCCAGCAGCCCGTATGCTAGCCGTGGCAGAGAGGCCAACGTCCTGACTTTC
size: .; V: TRBV28; D: .; J: TRBJ1-5; CDR3: CASSLSGTGQPQHF; DNA: TGTGCCAGCAGTTTATCGGGGACGGGTCAGCCCCAGCATTTT
size: few; V: TRBV6-5; D: .; J: TRBJ2-2; CDR3: CASSYEGIGELFF; DNA: TGTGCCAGCAGTTACGAAGGGATCGGGGAGCTGTTTTTT
size: few; V: TRBV6-6; D: TRBD2; J: TRBJ2-7; CDR3: CASSSRAGPYEQYF; DNA: TGTGCCAGCTCTTCCCGAGCGGGGCCCTACGAGCAGTACTTC
size: few; V: TRBV28; D: TRBD1; J: TRBJ2-1; CDR3: CASRKGQINEQFF; DNA: TGTGCCAGCAGGAAGGGACAGATCAATGAGCAGTTCTTC
size: .; V: TRBV27; D: TRBD2; J: TRBJ2-1; CDR3: CATNLWAGGFNEQFF; DNA: TGTGCCACCAATCTGTGGGCGGGAGGTTTCAATGAGCAGTTCTTC
size: .; V: TRBV20-1; D: .; J: TRBJ2-7; CDR3: CSASGILAWGNEQYF; DNA: TGCAGTGCTAGTGGGATCCTAGCGTGGGGGAACGAGCAGTACTTC
size: .; V: TRBV6-1; D: .; J: TRBJ1-5; CDR3: CASSDWRGSNQPQHF; DNA: TGTGCCAGCAGTGATTGGAGAGGTAGCAATCAGCCCCAGCATTTT
size: .; V: TRBV6-6; D: TRBD1; J: TRBJ2-3; CDR3: CASSYGTGGTDTQYF; DNA: TGTGCCAGCAGTTACGGGACAGGGGGCACAGATACGCAGTATTTT
size: .; V: TRBV7-8; D: .; J: TRBJ2-3; CDR3: CASSPVPVGRTDTQYF; DNA: TGTGCCAGCAGCCCCGTCCCAGTGGGTCGCACAGATACGCAGTATTTT
size: few; V: TRBV5-5; D: TRBD2; J: TRBJ2-7; CDR3: CASSLVLAGVGYEQYF; DNA: TGTGCCAGCAGCTTGGTCCTAGCGGGAGTTGGGTACGAGCAGTACTTC
size: few; V: TRBV11-2; D: .; J: TRBJ2-3; CDR3: CASSLKGPTDTQYF; DNA: TGTGCCAGCAGCTTGAAGGGTCCCACAGATACGCAGTATTTT
size: .; V: TRBV12-3/TRBV12-4; D: .; J: TRBJ1-1; CDR3: CASSPWGADTEAFF; DNA: TGTGCCAGCAGCCCATGGGGTGCGGACACTGAAGCTTTCTTT
size: few; V: TRBV4-1; D: TRBD1; J: TRBJ1-2; CDR3: CASSQVASTGSVSGYTF; DNA: TGCGCCAGCAGCCAAGTAGCCTCGACAGGGTCGGTGAGCGGCTACACCTTC
size: .; V: TRBV6-2/TRBV6-3; D: TRBD2; J: TRBJ2-1; CDR3: CASSPGGLAGGAYNEQFF; DNA: TGTGCCAGCAGCCCAGGGGGACTAGCGGGAGGAGCCTACAATGAGCAGTTCTTC
size: .; V: TRBV7-3; D: TRBD2; J: TRBJ2-1; CDR3: CASSFTAGGNNEQFF; DNA: TGTGCCAGCAGCTTTACGGCGGGAGGGAACAATGAGCAGTTCTTC
size: .; V: TRBV10-3; D: .; J: TRBJ2-7; CDR3: CAISGTQRAYEQYF; DNA: TGTGCCATCTCCGGGACCCAGAGGGCCTACGAGCAGTACTTC
size: few; V: TRBV20-1; D: TRBD1; J: TRBJ1-1; CDR3: CSATNRGNTEAFF; DNA: TGCAGTGCTACAAACAGGGGGAACACTGAAGCTTTCTTT
size: many; V: TRBV18; D: TRBD1; J: TRBJ1-5; CDR3: CASSQDRGNQPQHF; DNA: TGTGCCAGCTCACAAGACAGGGGCAATCAGCCCCAGCATTTT
size: .; V: TRBV27; D: .; J: TRBJ1-4; CDR3: CASSLYSGEKLFF; DNA: TGTGCCAGCAGTTTATATTCAGGGGAAAAACTGTTTTTT
size: .; V: TRBV12-3/TRBV12-4; D: .; J: TRBJ2-1; CDR3: CASSLALGRQNEQFF; DNA: TGTGCCAGCAGTTTAGCGCTAGGGCGTCAGAATGAGCAGTTCTTC
size: .; V: TRBV28; D: .; J: TRBJ1-2; CDR3: CASSLSFGAYYTF; DNA: TGTGCCAGCAGTTTGTCCTTCGGGGCTTACTACACCTTC
size: few; V: TRBV29-1; D: TRBD2; J: TRBJ2-1; CDR3: CSVGTSGGGSFF; DNA: TGCAGCGTCGGGACTAGCGGTGGAGGATCGTTCTTC
size: .; V: TRBV20-1; D: .; J: TRBJ2-3; CDR3: CSVPGYTQYF; DNA: TGCAGTGTCCCCGGCTATACGCAGTATTTT
size: few; V: TRBV20-1; D: .; J: TRBJ2-7; CDR3: CSASGALATYEQYF; DNA: TGCAGTGCTTCGGGGGCCCTAGCGACCTACGAGCAGTACTTC
size: .; V: TRBV7-9; D: .; J: TRBJ1-4; CDR3: CASSLVAVVGEKLFF; DNA: TGTGCCAGCAGCTTAGTGGCGGTAGTGGGCGAAAAACTGTTTTTT
size: .; V: TRBV20-1; D: .; J: TRBJ2-7; CDR3: CSASGQRSSYEQYF; DNA: TGCAGTGCTAGCGGGCAAAGGAGCTCCTACGAGCAGTACTTC
size: .; V: TRBV2; D: .; J: TRBJ2-1; CDR3: CASSGGTHNEQFF; DNA: TGTGCCAGCAGTGGGGGGACCCACAATGAGCAGTTCTTC
size: .; V: TRBV5-1; D: .; J: TRBJ1-6; CDR3: CASRPTAGQNNSPLHF; DNA: TGCGCCAGCAGACCCACCGCCGGACAGAATAATTCACCCCTCCACTTT
size: few; V: TRBV3-1; D: .; J: TRBJ2-1; CDR3: CASSRMTVSSYNEQFF; DNA: TGTGCCAGCAGCCGGATGACGGTAAGCTCCTACAATGAGCAGTTCTTC
size: .; V: TRBV15; D: TRBD1; J: TRBJ1-1; CDR3: CATSRGGRGQGNTEAFF; DNA: TGTGCCACCAGCAGAGGGGGCAGGGGGCAGGGGAACACTGAAGCTTTCTTT
size: many; V: TRBV18; D: TRBD1; J: TRBJ2-5; CDR3: CASSVGQGATQYF; DNA: TGTGCCAGCTCAGTGGGACAGGGCGCGACCCAGTACTTC
size: many; V: TRBV5-1; D: .; J: TRBJ1-1; CDR3: CASSSGGTEAFF; DNA: TGTGCCAGCAGCTCCGGGGGGACTGAAGCTTTCTTT
size: .; V: TRBV6-6; D: .; J: TRBJ2-7; CDR3: CASSPARGGNEQYF; DNA: TGTGCCAGCAGTCCCGCCAGGGGAGGTAACGAGCAGTACTTC